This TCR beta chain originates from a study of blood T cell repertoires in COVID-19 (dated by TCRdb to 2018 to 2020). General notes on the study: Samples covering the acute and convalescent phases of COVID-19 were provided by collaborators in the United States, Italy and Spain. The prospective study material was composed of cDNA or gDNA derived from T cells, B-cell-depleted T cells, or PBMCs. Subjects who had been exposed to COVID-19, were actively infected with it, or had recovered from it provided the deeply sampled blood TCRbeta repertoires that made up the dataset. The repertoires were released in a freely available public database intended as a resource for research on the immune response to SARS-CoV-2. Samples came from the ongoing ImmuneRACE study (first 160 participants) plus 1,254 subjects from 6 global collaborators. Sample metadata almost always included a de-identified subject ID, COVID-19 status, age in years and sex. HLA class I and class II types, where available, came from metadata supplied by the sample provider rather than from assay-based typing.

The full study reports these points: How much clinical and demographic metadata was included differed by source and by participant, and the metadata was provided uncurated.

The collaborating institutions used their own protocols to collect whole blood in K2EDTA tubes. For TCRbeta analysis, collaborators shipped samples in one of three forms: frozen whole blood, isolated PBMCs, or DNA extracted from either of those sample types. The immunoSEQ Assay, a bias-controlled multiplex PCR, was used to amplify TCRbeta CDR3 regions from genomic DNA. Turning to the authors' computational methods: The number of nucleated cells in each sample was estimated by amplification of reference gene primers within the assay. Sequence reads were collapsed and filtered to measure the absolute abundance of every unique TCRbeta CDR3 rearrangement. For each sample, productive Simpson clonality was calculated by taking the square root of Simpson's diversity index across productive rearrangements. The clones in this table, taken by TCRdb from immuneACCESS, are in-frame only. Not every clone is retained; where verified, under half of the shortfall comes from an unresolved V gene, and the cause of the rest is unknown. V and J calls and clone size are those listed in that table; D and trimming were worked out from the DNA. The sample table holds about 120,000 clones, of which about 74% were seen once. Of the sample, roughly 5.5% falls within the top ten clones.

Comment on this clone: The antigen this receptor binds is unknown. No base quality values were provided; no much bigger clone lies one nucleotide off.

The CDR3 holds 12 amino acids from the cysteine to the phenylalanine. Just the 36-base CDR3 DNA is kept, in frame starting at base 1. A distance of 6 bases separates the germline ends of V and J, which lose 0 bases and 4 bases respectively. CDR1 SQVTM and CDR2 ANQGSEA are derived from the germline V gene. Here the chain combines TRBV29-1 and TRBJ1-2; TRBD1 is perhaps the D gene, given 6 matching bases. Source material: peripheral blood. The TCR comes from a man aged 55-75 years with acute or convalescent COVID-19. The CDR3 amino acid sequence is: CSVEDRGYGYTF. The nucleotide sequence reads TGCAGCGTTGAAGACAGGGGCTATGGCTACACCTTC.